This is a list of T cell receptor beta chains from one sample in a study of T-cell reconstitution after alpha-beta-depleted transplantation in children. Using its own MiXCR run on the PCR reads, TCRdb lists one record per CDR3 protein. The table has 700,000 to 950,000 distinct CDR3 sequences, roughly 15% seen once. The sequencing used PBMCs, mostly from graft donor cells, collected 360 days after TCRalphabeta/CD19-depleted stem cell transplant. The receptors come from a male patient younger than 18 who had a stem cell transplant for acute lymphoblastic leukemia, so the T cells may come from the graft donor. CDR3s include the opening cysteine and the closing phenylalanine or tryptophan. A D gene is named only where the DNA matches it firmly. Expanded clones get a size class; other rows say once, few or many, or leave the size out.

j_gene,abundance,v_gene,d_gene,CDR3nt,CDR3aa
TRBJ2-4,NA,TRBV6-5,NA,TGTGCCAGCAGTTACTCGGATGAGGGCACGGGCATTCAGTACTTC,CASSYSDEGTGIQYF
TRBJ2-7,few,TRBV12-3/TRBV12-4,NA,TGTGCCAGCAGTTTTCTTAGTTTC,CASSFLSF
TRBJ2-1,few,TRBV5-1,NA,TGCGCCAGCAGCTGGGCGGCCCTCAATGAGCAGTTCTTC,CASSWAALNEQFF
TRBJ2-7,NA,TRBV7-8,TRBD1,TGTGCCAGCAGCTTAGCTACGGGACAGCCTTACGAGCAGTACTTC,CASSLATGQPYEQYF
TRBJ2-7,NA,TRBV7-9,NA,TGTGCCAGCAGCACCAGACCGGGCCACGAGCAGTACTTC,CASSTRPGHEQYF
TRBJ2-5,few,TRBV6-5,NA,TGTGCCAGCAGTTACTCGCCAGGGGGGGAGACCCAGTACTTC,CASSYSPGGETQYF
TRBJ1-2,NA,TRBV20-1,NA,TGCAGTGCTAGCGAGGGGGACTACACCTTC,CSASEGDYTF
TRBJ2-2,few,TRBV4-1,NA,TGCGCCAGCAGAAAGCTGGGATACGGGGAGCTGTTTTTT,CASRKLGYGELFF
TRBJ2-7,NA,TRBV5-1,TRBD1,TGCGCCAGCAGCTCAGCCGGGACAGCCTACGAGCAGTACTTC,CASSSAGTAYEQYF
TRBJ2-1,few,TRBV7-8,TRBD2,TGTGCCAGCAGCCCCAGAGATTTACTAGCGGGGGTTTACAATGAGCAGTTCTTC,CASSPRDLLAGVYNEQFF
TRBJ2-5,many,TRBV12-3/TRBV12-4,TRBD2,TGTGCCAGCAGTCCTAGCGGGAGAGGGGAAGAGACCCAGTACTTC,CASSPSGRGEETQYF
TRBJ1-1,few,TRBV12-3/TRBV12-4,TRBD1,TGTGCCAGCAACATACAGGGGTACGCTGAAGCTTTCTTT,CASNIQGYAEAFF
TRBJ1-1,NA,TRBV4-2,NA,TGTGCCAGCAGCCAAGATATTTTAAGTGGGATCCAAGGGCAGAACACTGAAGCTTTCTTT,CASSQDILSGIQGQNTEAFF
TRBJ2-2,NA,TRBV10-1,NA,TGCGCCAGCAGCGGTTTCGCGAACACCGGGGAGCTGTTTTTT,CASSGFANTGELFF
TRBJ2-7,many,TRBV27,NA,TGTGCCAGCAGTTTAGGGCTGCCCTACGAGCAGTACTTC,CASSLGLPYEQYF
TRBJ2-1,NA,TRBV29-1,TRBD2,TGCAGCGTTGAAACCGGGACTAGGGAGACCAATGAGCAGTTCTTC,CSVETGTRETNEQFF
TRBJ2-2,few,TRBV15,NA,TGTGCCACCAGCCCACTATCCTACGACTCTTACGCCGGGGAGCTGTTTTTT,CATSPLSYDSYAGELFF
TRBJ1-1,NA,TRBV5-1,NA,TGCGCCAGCAGCTTAAACGCCCCCGGGAACACTGAAGCTTACTTT,CASSLNAPGNTEAYF
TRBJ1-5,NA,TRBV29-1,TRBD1,TGCAGCGCCGCAGGGGGGGCATTTCAGCCCCAGCATTTT,CSAAGGAFQPQHF
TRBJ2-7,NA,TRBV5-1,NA,TGCGCCAGCAGCCCCGAGGGGTACTACGAGCAGTACTTC,CASSPEGYYEQYF
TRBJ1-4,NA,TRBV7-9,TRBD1,TGTGCCAGCAGCTGGACCGTGACAGGGATGGATGAAAAACTGTTTTTT,CASSWTVTGMDEKLFF
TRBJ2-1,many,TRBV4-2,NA,TGTGCCAGCAGCCACGATGTGCGGGTATTAAGCAATGAGCAGTTCTTC,CASSHDVRVLSNEQFF
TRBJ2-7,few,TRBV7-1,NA,TGTGCCAGCAGCTCGACACTGGGACAGGGGACCCGCCTAGCGGGAGGAAACTACGAGCAGTACTTC,CASSSTLGQGTRLAGGNYEQYF
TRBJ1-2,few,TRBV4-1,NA,TGCGCCAGCAGCCAAATCGCGGTACTCTATGGCTACACCTTC,CASSQIAVLYGYTF
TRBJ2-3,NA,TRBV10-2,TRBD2,TGCGCCAGCAGTGAAGGACTAGCGGGAGTAGCAGATACGCAGTATTTT,CASSEGLAGVADTQYF
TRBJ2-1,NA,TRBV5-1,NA,TGCGCCAGCAGCTCGCCAATATACCATATCACTGACAATGAGCAGTTCTTC,CASSSPIYHITDNEQFF
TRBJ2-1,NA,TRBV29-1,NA,TGCAGCGTTGAGCGAACAGGGGGGGACAATGAGCAGTTCTTC,CSVERTGGDNEQFF
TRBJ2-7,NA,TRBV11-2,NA,TGTGCCAGCAGCTTAGACGCAGGGTCAGCATCCTACGAGCAGTACTTC,CASSLDAGSASYEQYF
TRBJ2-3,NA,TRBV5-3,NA,TGTGCCAGAAGCTTCTCAACACCAGATACGCAGTATTTT,CARSFSTPDTQYF
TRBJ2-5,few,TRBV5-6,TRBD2,TGTGCCAGCAGCCTGGGGGGACTAGCGTCGAGACAGACCCAGTACTTC,CASSLGGLASRQTQYF
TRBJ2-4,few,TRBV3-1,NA,TGTGCCAGCAGCCAAGGACCTTTAGCCAAAAACATTCAGTACTTC,CASSQGPLAKNIQYF
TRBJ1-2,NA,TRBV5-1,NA,TGCGCCAGCAGCTACACAGGCCCCTATGGCTACACCTTC,CASSYTGPYGYTF
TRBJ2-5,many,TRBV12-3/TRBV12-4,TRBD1,TGTGCCAGCAGCTGGGACAGGGACGAGACCCAGTACTTC,CASSWDRDETQYF
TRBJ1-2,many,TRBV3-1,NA,TGTGCCAGCAGCCTACAGGGCTATGGCTACACCTTC,CASSLQGYGYTF
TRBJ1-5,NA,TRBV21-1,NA,TGTGCCAGCAGCAAAGCGGGGGCAGGGGGCCAGCCCCAGCATTTT,CASSKAGAGGQPQHF
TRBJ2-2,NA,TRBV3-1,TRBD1,TGTGCCAGCAGTCCTGCCCCGGGACAGGGAATTAGCACCGGGGAGCTGTTTTTT,CASSPAPGQGISTGELFF
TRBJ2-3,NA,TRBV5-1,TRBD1,TGCGCCAGCAGCTTCCGGGACAGGCACCCCGATACGCAGTATTTT,CASSFRDRHPDTQYF
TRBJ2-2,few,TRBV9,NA,TGTGCCAGCAGCGTAGCTGTTGGTCCCAGGGGAAACACCGGGGAGCTGTTTTTT,CASSVAVGPRGNTGELFF
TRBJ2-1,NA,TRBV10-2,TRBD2,TGCGCCAGCATTCTCCAGGGGACTAGGGTGGGCAATGAGCAGTTCTTC,CASILQGTRVGNEQFF
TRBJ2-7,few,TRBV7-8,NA,TGTGCCAGCAGAAAGGAACGGATGCGGGGAAGAGCCTACGAGCAGTACTTC,CASRKERMRGRAYEQYF
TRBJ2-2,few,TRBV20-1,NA,TGCAGTGCTAGAGTCGGGGGCACCGGGGAGCTGTTTTTT,CSARVGGTGELFF
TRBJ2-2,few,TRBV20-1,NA,TGCAGTGCTAGACCAGACACCGGGGAGCTGTTTTTT,CSARPDTGELFF
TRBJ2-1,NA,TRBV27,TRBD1,TGTGCCAGCAGTTCCCTCCCGGGACAGAACTACAATGAGCAGTTCTTC,CASSSLPGQNYNEQFF
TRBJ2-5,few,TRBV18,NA,TGTGCCAGCTCATGGACGGGGCGCCGGGAGACCCAGTACTTC,CASSWTGRRETQYF
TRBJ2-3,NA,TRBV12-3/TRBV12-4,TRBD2,TGTGCCATAGCCCCGGGACTAGTGGGGGGAAAGTCACAGTATTTT,CAIAPGLVGGKSQYF
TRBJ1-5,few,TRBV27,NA,TGTGCCAGCAGTTTATTCCCGACAGGCTACAATCAGCCCCAGCATTTT,CASSLFPTGYNQPQHF
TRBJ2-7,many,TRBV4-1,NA,TGCGCCAGCAGCCCGTCCTCGGGAGTATCCTACGAGCAGTACTTC,CASSPSSGVSYEQYF
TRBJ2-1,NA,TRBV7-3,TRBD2,TGTGCCAGCAGCTCCTCCTCGGGGGAGGGCCGGGCGTCCTACAATGAGCAGTTCTTC,CASSSSSGEGRASYNEQFF
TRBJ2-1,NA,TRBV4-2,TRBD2,TGTGCCAGCAGCACCGGACTAGCGGGAAATCCGAGGGTTTACAATGAGCAGTTCTTC,CASSTGLAGNPRVYNEQFF
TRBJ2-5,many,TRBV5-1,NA,TGCGCCAGCAGCAGATCTAGGCTTTCTGGAAAAGAGACCCAGTACTTC,CASSRSRLSGKETQYF
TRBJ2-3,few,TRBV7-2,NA,TGTGCCAGCAGCTTTCGGGCTGTGACGGGTAGCGGTACGCAGTATTTT,CASSFRAVTGSGTQYF
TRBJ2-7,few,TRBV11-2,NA,TGTGCCAGCAGAAACCTCGCAGCGGGCAAGTACGAGCAGTACTTC,CASRNLAAGKYEQYF
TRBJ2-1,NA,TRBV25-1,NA,TGTGCCAGCAGTGTGGCGGACCTTAATGAGCAGTTCTTC,CASSVADLNEQFF
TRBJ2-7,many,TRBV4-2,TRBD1,TGTGCCAGCAGCCAAGTCCAGGACAGGGTCCCCTACGAGCAGTACTTC,CASSQVQDRVPYEQYF
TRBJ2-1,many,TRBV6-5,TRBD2,TGTGCCAGCAGTTACGCGAGGAGCGGGAGTCGAAGGAATGAGCAGTTCTTC,CASSYARSGSRRNEQFF
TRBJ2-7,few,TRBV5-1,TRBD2,TGCGCCAGCAGCTTGGGGGACTCTAGCGGGATTTACGAGCAGTACTTC,CASSLGDSSGIYEQYF
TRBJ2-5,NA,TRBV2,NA,TGTGCCAGCAGACTCAGAGCAGGACACTCACAAGAGACCCAGTACTTC,CASRLRAGHSQETQYF
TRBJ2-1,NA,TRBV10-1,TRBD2,TGCGCCAGCAGTAAACCACTAGCGGCGTCCTACAATGAGCAGTTCTTC,CASSKPLAASYNEQFF
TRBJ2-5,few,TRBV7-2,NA,TGTGCCAGCAGCCTCCGACTGAGTGAAGAGACCCAGTACTTC,CASSLRLSEETQYF
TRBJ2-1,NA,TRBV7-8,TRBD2,TGTGCCAGCAGCTTCGGACTAGCGGGGTGGGGGTCCTACAATGAGCAGTTCTTC,CASSFGLAGWGSYNEQFF